This T cell receptor (beta chain) came from a study of blood T cell repertoires in COVID-19. Whole-study context: Samples taken during acute and convalescent COVID-19 were collected in the United States, Italy and Spain.

Per the germline V gene, CDR1 is MNHEY and CDR2 is SMNVEV (reference sequence). This CDR3 has 14 residues. Trimming left V 1 base short and J 7 bases short, with 13 bases between. Methods used by the authors: Amplification of reference gene primers provided the estimated nucleated cell counts. Only in-frame clones appear in the TCRdb table, and some are missing; sequencing was by immunoSEQ multiplex PCR. V, J and clone size are those of that table, while D and trimming were read from the DNA. The top ten hold approximately 4% of the sample, which has approximately 270,000 clones, 85% to 90% seen once.

The source is a woman in her thirties with acute COVID-19. Sequenced input: PBMCs or T cells enriched from blood (not recorded which). The rearrangement links TRBV27 to TRBJ1-2; the D is unclear. CDR3 sequence (DNA): TGTGCCAGCAGTTTATTATCCCGTCGGGGTGGCTACACCTTC. Encoded protein: CASSLLSRRGGYTF.